This TCR beta chain was recovered during a study of blood T cell repertoires in COVID-19. This CDR3 is 15 amino acids long. Per the germline V gene, CDR1 is SQVTM and CDR2 is ANQGSEA. V trimming: 7 bases; J trimming: 5 bases; junction bases outside the gene matches: 10. The data were produced by immunoSEQ multiplex PCR, yet TCRdb's version contains in-frame clones alone and is incomplete. The sample has a few hundred thousand clones, over 80% seen once. The chain couples TRBV29-1 to TRBJ2-1, with 11 bases matching TRBD2. The specimen was peripheral blood. This sequence originates from a woman aged 70 to 79 with COVID-19, enrolled during active disease. The CDR3 nucleotides read TGCAGCGCGGGACTAGCGGTCGGATACAACAATGAGCAGTTCTTC. Amino acids: CSAGLAVGYNNEQFF.